The 13 T cell receptor beta chains presented below share a single source sample, sequenced in a study of early T cells in non-severe SARS-CoV-2 infection. TCRdb re-derived calls from the 5' RACE reads in MiXCR, one entry per CDR3 protein. This sample has some 71,000 distinct CDR3 sequences; roughly 10% occur once, and the top ten carry less than 6.5%. The specimen sequenced was whole blood. The receptors shown here come from an adult who was a healthcare worker with PCR-confirmed SARS-CoV-2 infection or an uninfected control (not recorded which).

This clonotype has at least ten counts. The chain recombines TRBV9 with TRBJ2-1; D uncertain. Germline loops: CDR1 SGDLS, CDR2 YYNGEE. Trimming removed 0 bases from V and 2 bases from J, with 9 bases in between. The CDR3 spans 15 residues. CDR3 region: CASSVDVFAYNEQFF. CDR3 sequence (DNA): TGTGCCAGCAGCGTAGACGTCTTCGCCTACAATGAGCAGTTCTTC. Full variable domain (rest looked up from reference TRBV9 and TRBJ2-1): DSGVTQTPKHLITATGQRVTLRCSPRSGDLSVYWYQQSLDQGLQFLIQYYNGEERAKGNILERFSAQQFPDLHSELNLSSLELGDSALYFCASSVDVFAYNEQFFGPGTRLTVL.

The chain recombines TRBV5-1 with TRBJ2-3; 9 bases agree with TRBD2. Germline V lookup: CDR1 SGHRS, CDR2 YFSETQ. This CDR3 contains 16 residues. The V and J ends lost 0 bases and 2 bases, in that order; junction bases with no gene match: 4. CDR3 loop: CASSLETSGYTDTQYF. As DNA, the CDR3 is TGCGCCAGCAGCTTGGAAACTAGCGGGTACACAGATACGCAGTATTTT.

At least ten counts were recorded for this clonotype. The chain has TRBV5-1 and TRBJ2-1; 10 nucleotides match TRBD2. The J segment lost 7 bases and the V segment lost 7 bases, leaving 11 bases of the junction unmatched. The CDR3 runs 15 residues. Germline V gene data show CDR1 as SGHRS and CDR2 as YFSETQ. DNA for the CDR3: TGCGCCAGCGGAAAGTCTAGCGGGAGATTGAATGAGCAGTTCTTC. Its protein is CASGKSSGRLNEQFF.

The rearrangement joins TRBV6-2 or TRBV6-3 to TRBJ1-2; TRBD1 matches 9 bases. CDR3 length equals 15 residues. The germline V gene has CDR1 MNHEY and CDR2 SVGEGT. J was trimmed by 4 bases and V by 6 bases; bases with no gene match: 9. The CDR3 DNA follows: TGTGCCAGCAGAGATCCGGGACAGGGATTCTATGGCTACACCTTC. This codes for CASRDPGQGFYGYTF.

This chain joins TRBV6-1 and TRBJ1-4, with 10 bases identical to TRBD1. Germline V gives CDR1 MNHNS, CDR2 SASEGT. The CDR3 contains 18 residues. V was pared by 8 bases and J by 4 bases, with 16 bases of the junction left unmatched. CDR3 in amino acids: CASGVPGQGYTNNEKLFF. CDR3 nucleotides: TGTGCCAGCGGGGTTCCGGGACAGGGGTATACGAATAATGAAAAACTGTTTTTT.

This clonotype was recorded once. The chain links TRBV29-1 to TRBJ2-1; D is unresolved. This CDR3 contains 15 residues. The V end was cut by 6 bases, the J end by 5 bases, with 20 bases between. The germline V gene has CDR1 SQVTM and CDR2 ANQGSEA. The CDR3 DNA reads TGCAGCGTCCTGACCGATGGGTACCCGAACAATGAGCAGTTCTTC. It encodes CSVLTDGYPNNEQFF.

The chain is built from TRBV4-1 and TRBJ2-5; 10 bases line up with TRBD2. The J segment lost 2 bases and the V segment lost 1 base, leaving 4 bases of the junction unmatched. Germline values: CDR1 MGHRA, CDR2 YSYEKL. CDR3 length: 16 residues. CDR3 in DNA: TGCGCCAGCAGCCAAGGATGGACTAGCGGACAAGAGACCCAGTACTTC. Its translation: CASSQGWTSGQETQYF.

The chain recombines TRBV12-3 or TRBV12-4 with TRBJ2-7; D not resolved. The CDR3 runs 12 residues. With 6 bases removed from V and 12 bases from J, the gap between germline ends came to 18 bases. As DNA, the CDR3 is TGTGCCAGCAGACCTACGGGTGGGTTGTCGTACTTC. Amino acids: CASRPTGGLSYF.

The chain uses TRBV7-3 and TRBJ2-3; TRBD2 agrees at 7 bases. The trim removed 2 bases at V and 4 bases at J, leaving 3 bases unmatched. The CDR3 has 14 amino acids. CDR1 is SGHTA, CDR2 FQGTGA, per germline. CDR3 sequence (DNA): TGTGCCAGCAGCTTAGCGGGGGTCCCAGATACGCAGTATTTT. Translated, it gives CASSLAGVPDTQYF.

This clonotype was counted many times. V and J are TRBV11-2 and TRBJ2-3; D uncertain. CDR1 is SGHAT and CDR2 is FQNNGV in the germline V gene. This CDR3 comprises 14 residues. Trimming removed 1 base from V and 3 bases from J, with 8 bases in between. This chain's CDR3 is CASSLAAFTDTQYF. In DNA form, the CDR3 reads TGTGCCAGCAGCTTAGCAGCTTTTACAGATACGCAGTATTTT.

This sequence joins TRBV2 and TRBJ1-6; D is uncertain. Germline V lookup: CDR1 SNHLY, CDR2 FYNNEI. The CDR3 length is 14 residues. Trimming took off 4 bases at V and 7 bases at J, with 11 bases between the two ends. The chain's CDR3 is CASSVSSTNSPLHF. The CDR3 DNA is TGTGCCAGCAGTGTGAGCTCAACGAATTCACCCCTCCACTTT.

Only a few counts were recorded for this clonotype. The chain combines TRBV10-3 with TRBJ2-1; the D gene is possibly TRBD2 (6 bases). Per the germline V gene, CDR1 is ENHRY and CDR2 is SYGVKD. The V end lost 4 bases, the J end lost 2 bases, and 18 bases lay between the germline ends. This CDR3 spans 17 amino acids. The CDR3 DNA follows: TGTGCCATCAGTGCTACCATAGCGGTCGGGACCTACAATGAGCAGTTCTTC. It is translated as CAISATIAVGTYNEQFF.

This clonotype was seen at least ten times. V and J are TRBV7-2 and TRBJ2-3, with a weak D call TRBD2 (6 bases). Trimming took off 8 bases at V and 3 bases at J, with 15 bases between the two ends. CDR1 SGHTA and CDR2 FQGNSA come from the germline V gene. The CDR3 is 14 residues long. The CDR3 spells CASERRAGTDTQYF. The CDR3 DNA reads as TGTGCCAGCGAGAGGAGGGCCGGTACAGATACGCAGTATTTT.